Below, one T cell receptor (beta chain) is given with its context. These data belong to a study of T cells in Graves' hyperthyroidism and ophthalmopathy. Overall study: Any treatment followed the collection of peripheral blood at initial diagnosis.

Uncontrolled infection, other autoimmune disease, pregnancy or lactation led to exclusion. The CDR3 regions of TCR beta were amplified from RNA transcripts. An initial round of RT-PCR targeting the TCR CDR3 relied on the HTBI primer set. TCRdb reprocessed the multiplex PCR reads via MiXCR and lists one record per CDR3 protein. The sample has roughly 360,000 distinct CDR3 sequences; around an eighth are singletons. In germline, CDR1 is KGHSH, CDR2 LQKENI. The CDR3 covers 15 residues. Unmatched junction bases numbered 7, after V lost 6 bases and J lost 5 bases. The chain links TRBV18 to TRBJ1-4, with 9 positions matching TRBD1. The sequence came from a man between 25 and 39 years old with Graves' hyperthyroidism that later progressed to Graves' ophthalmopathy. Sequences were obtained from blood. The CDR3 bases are TGTGCCAGCTCCCGCCGGGACAGGGACAATGAAAAACTGTTTTTT. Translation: CASSRRDRDNEKLFF.